A selection of T cell receptor beta chains follows, all from one sample in a study of blood T cell repertoires in COVID-19. The protocol was immunoSEQ multiplex PCR, while the TCRdb copy is restricted to in-frame clones and leaves out a portion. The sample carries a few hundred thousand clones, 80% to 90% recorded once. The sequenced material came from PBMCs or T cells enriched from blood (not recorded which). The receptor set was obtained from a man aged 18 to 29 with acute COVID-19. The CDR3 runs from the conserved cysteine through the conserved F or W. D genes are given only for firm matches. Size is stated for part of the rows, as once, few or many counts, or as a class when the clone is expanded.

v_call,j_call,d_call,clone_size,cdr3_aa,cdr3_nt
TRBV7-9,TRBJ2-7,-,-,CASSQVDEQYF,TGTGCCAGCAGTCAGGTCGACGAGCAGTACTTC
TRBV5-5,TRBJ1-1,-,-,CASSLERGLEAFF,TGTGCCAGCAGCTTGGAAAGGGGACTTGAAGCTTTCTTT
TRBV4-2,TRBJ1-2,-,once,CASSQDGPRRGEGGYTF,TGTGCCAGCAGCCAAGATGGCCCAAGACGGGGAGAGGGTGGCTACACCTTC
TRBV28,TRBJ2-7,TRBD2,-,CASSLGLLEQYF,TGTGCCAGCAGTTTGGGACTACTCGAGCAGTACTTC
TRBV25-1,TRBJ1-5,-,few,CASIQIRNQPQHF,TGTGCCAGCATACAGATTCGCAATCAGCCCCAGCATTTT
TRBV12-3/TRBV12-4,TRBJ1-5,-,-,CASSFSSQPQHF,TGTGCCAGCAGTTTCTCGAGTCAGCCCCAGCATTTT
TRBV6-5,TRBJ2-1,TRBD2,-,CASSPREGYNEQFF,TGTGCCAGCAGTCCCAGGGAGGGCTACAATGAGCAGTTCTTC
TRBV2,TRBJ2-5,-,-,CASSELPDSQETQYF,TGTGCCAGCAGTGAATTGCCGGACAGCCAAGAGACCCAGTACTTC
TRBV6-4,TRBJ2-2,TRBD2,-,CASRYRLAALTGELFF,TGTGCCAGCAGATACCGACTAGCGGCACTCACCGGGGAGCTGTTTTTT
TRBV6-2/TRBV6-3,TRBJ1-1,-,-,CASSYPLNVIGQLNTEAFF,TGTGCCAGCAGTTACCCATTAAATGTGATTGGACAACTGAACACTGAAGCTTTCTTT
TRBV3-1/TRBV3-2,TRBJ2-5,TRBD2,-,CASSPGLALQETQYF,TGTGCCAGCAGCCCCGGACTAGCGTTACAAGAGACCCAGTACTTC
TRBV18,TRBJ2-7,TRBD2,once,CASSPGLGSGSSYEQYF,TGTGCCAGCTCACCGGGTTTAGGTAGCGGGTCCTCCTACGAGCAGTACTTC
TRBV18,TRBJ2-7,-,-,CASSPTRFSYEQYF,TGTGCCAGCTCTCCAACCAGATTCTCCTACGAGCAGTACTTC
TRBV6-5,TRBJ1-2,-,-,CASSYSAGDGYTF,TGTGCCAGCAGTTACTCGGCGGGTGATGGCTACACCTTC
TRBV29-1,TRBJ2-5,TRBD2,-,CSVDFPSGETQYF,TGCAGCGTTGACTTCCCTAGCGGGGAGACCCAGTACTTC
TRBV6-5,TRBJ1-5,-,-,CASSSSTGNNQPQHF,-
TRBV7-9,TRBJ2-6,-,-,CASRAGQSGANVLTF,TGTGCCAGCAGGGCAGGGCAGTCTGGGGCCAACGTCCTGACTTTC
TRBV27,TRBJ1-5,TRBD1,-,CASSLDRANQPQHF,TGTGCCAGCAGCTTAGACAGGGCCAATCAGCCCCAGCATTTT
TRBV6-5,TRBJ2-1,-,-,CASSYHPLRGEQFF,TGTGCCAGCAGTTACCATCCTTTAAGAGGTGAGCAGTTCTTC
TRBV7-9,TRBJ2-2,-,-,CASSLGRGAGTGELFF,TGTGCCAGCAGCTTGGGGCGCGGGGCCGGCACCGGGGAGCTGTTTTTT
TRBV19,TRBJ2-1,TRBD2,-,CATQARDYSYNEQFF,TGTGCCACCCAGGCCCGGGACTACAGTTACAATGAGCAGTTCTTC
TRBV13,TRBJ2-5,-,-,CASSQSSGQYF,TGTGCCAGCAGTCAGAGTAGCGGCCAGTACTTC
TRBV10-1,TRBJ2-1,TRBD2,-,CASRDGLAGEVVTEFF,TGCGCCAGCAGGGACGGACTAGCGGGAGAGGTAGTGACGGAGTTCTTC
TRBV7-6,TRBJ2-1,TRBD2,-,CASSATSGRGGEGEQFF,TGTGCCAGCAGCGCAACTAGCGGGAGAGGAGGGGAGGGTGAGCAGTTCTTC
TRBV19,TRBJ2-2,TRBD1,-,CATTGGRNTGELFF,TGTGCCACGACAGGGGGCCGAAACACCGGGGAGCTGTTTTTT
TRBV9,TRBJ2-7,TRBD2,-,CASSQSGLAGRVQYF,TGTGCCAGCAGCCAGTCGGGGCTAGCGGGGAGGGTGCAGTACTTC
TRBV7-9,TRBJ2-3,TRBD2,-,CASSQTSGIRTDTQYF,TGTGCCAGCAGCCAGACTAGCGGGATTCGCACAGATACGCAGTATTTT
TRBV23-1,TRBJ2-5,TRBD1,-,CASPRDSPGHQETQYF,TGCGCCAGCCCTCGGGACAGCCCCGGACATCAAGAGACCCAGTACTTC
TRBV4-1,TRBJ2-2,TRBD2,once,CASSPWDYQNTGELFF,TGCGCCAGCAGCCCGTGGGACTACCAAAACACCGGGGAGCTGTTTTTT
TRBV2,TRBJ1-2,-,-,CASRAGAGYGYTF,TGTGCCAGCCGTGCAGGGGCCGGTTATGGCTACACCTTC
TRBV11-2,TRBJ2-2,TRBD1,-,CASSPGLGQANTGELFF,TGTGCCAGCAGCCCCGGCTTAGGACAGGCGAACACCGGGGAGCTGTTTTTT
TRBV19,TRBJ1-1,-,-,CASSQTGNTEAFF,TGTGCCAGTAGCCAGACAGGGAACACTGAAGCTTTCTTT
TRBV4-1,TRBJ1-5,-,-,CASSQGRPDRKLQPQHF,TGCGCCAGCAGCCAGGGAAGACCGGACAGAAAGCTTCAGCCCCAGCATTTT
TRBV2,TRBJ2-3,-,-,CASKDEGSGDTQYF,TGTGCCAGCAAGGATGAAGGGAGCGGGGATACGCAGTATTTT
TRBV11-3,TRBJ1-3,-,-,CASSSRQSSGNTIYF,TGTGCCAGCAGCTCTAGACAGAGCTCTGGAAACACCATATATTTT
TRBV5-1,TRBJ1-1,-,once,CASSLRRTTEAFF,TGCGCCAGCAGCTTAAGGAGGACCACTGAAGCTTTCTTT
TRBV28,TRBJ1-5,-,-,CASSSTLRTYSNQPQHF,TGTGCCAGCAGTTCAACTCTACGGACATATAGCAATCAGCCCCAGCATTTT
TRBV28,TRBJ1-5,TRBD1,-,CASSPGQGFRGPQHF,TGTGCCAGCAGTCCTGGACAGGGGTTCCGGGGGCCCCAGCATTTT
TRBV2,TRBJ2-3,-,-,CASSGGTQFTDTQYF,TGTGCCAGCAGTGGAGGGACTCAGTTCACAGATACGCAGTATTTT
TRBV4-2,TRBJ2-4,TRBD2,-,CASSQDRVAGDIQYF,TGTGCCAGCAGCCAAGATAGGGTAGCGGGAGACATTCAGTACTTC
TRBV11-2,TRBJ1-1,TRBD1,once,CASSRPGQGRSEAFF,TGTGCCAGCAGCCGCCCGGGACAGGGGCGCTCTGAAGCTTTCTTT
TRBV6-6,TRBJ1-2,-,-,CASSQPPLGLGYGYTF,TGTGCCAGCAGTCAGCCGCCCCTGGGGCTAGGGTATGGCTACACCTTC
TRBV7-9,TRBJ1-3,-,-,CASRAEVSGNTIYF,TGTGCCAGCAGGGCGGAGGTCTCTGGAAACACCATATATTTT
TRBV27,TRBJ2-1,-,-,CASSWEIQDEQFF,TGTGCCAGCAGCTGGGAGATTCAAGATGAGCAGTTCTTC
TRBV2,TRBJ1-1,-,-,CASSKDRTNTEAFF,TGTGCCAGCAGTAAAGACAGAACGAACACTGAAGCTTTCTTT
TRBV12-5,TRBJ2-2,-,-,CASGLDPPYRVGTGELFF,TGTGCTAGTGGTTTGGATCCCCCTTACAGGGTGGGGACCGGGGAGCTGTTTTTT